This TCR beta chain was sequenced during a study of primary melanoma T cells and metastatic recurrence. With regard to this clone: One end of the junction varies from germline; a read error may be responsible.

CDR1 MNHGY and CDR2 SAAAGT come from the germline V gene. There are 16 residues in the CDR3. Repertoires were generated with immunoSEQ multiplex PCR, while TCRdb's copy carries only in-frame clones and drops some. This sample's clone table lists more than 95 clones. The chain is built from TRBV6-8 and TRBJ1-5, with D maybe TRBD1 (6 bases). The sequence was collected from a human donor with melanoma. The sample taken for sequencing was melanoma tumor tissue. The CDR3 region has the DNA TGTGTCAGCAGTGTGTGGGGGCGCAATGGAGATCAGCCCCAGCATTTT. Its translation is CVSSVWGRNGDQPQHF.